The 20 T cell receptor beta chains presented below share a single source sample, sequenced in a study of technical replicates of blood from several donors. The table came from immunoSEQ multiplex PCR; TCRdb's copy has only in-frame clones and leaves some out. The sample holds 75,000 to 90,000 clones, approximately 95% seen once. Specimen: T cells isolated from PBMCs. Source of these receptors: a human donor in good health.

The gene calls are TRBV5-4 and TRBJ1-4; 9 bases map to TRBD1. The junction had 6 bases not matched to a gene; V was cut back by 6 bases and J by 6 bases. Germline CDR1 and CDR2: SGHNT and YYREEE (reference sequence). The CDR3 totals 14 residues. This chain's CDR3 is CASTSRDRDEKLFF. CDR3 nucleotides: TGTGCCAGCACCTCCCGGGACAGGGATGAAAAACTGTTTTTT. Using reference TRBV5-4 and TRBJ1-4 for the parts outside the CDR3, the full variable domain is ETGVTQSPTHLIKTRGQQVTLRCSSQSGHNTVSWYQQALGQGPQFIFQYYREEENGRGNFPPRFSGLQFPNYSSELNVNALELDDSALYLCASTSRDRDEKLFFGSGTQLSVL.

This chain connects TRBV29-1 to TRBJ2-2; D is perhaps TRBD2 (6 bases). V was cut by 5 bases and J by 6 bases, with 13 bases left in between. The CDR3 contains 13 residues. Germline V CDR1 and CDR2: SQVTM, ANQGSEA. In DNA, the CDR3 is TGCAGCGTTTCTACCTCTAGCGCCGGGGAGCTGTTTTTT. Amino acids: CSVSTSSAGELFF.

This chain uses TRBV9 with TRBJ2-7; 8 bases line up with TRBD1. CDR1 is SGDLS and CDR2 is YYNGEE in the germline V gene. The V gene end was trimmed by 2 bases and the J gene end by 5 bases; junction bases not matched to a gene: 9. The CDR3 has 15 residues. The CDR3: CASSVDGQGGDEQYF. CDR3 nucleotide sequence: TGTGCCAGCAGCGTTGACGGACAGGGCGGGGACGAGCAGTACTTC.

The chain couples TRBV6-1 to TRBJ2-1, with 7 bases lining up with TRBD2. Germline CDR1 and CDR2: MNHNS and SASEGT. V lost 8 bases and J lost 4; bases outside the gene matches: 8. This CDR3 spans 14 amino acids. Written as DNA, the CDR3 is TGTGCCAGCCACCCTAGCGGTAGATACAATGAGCAGTTCTTC. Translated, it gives CASHPSGRYNEQFF.

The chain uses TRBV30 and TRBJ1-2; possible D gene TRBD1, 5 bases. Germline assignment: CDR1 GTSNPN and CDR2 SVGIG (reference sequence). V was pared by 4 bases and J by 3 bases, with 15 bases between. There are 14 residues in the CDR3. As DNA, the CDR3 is TGTGCCTGGAACCGTCAGGGATCGGACTATGGCTACACCTTC. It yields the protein CAWNRQGSDYGYTF.

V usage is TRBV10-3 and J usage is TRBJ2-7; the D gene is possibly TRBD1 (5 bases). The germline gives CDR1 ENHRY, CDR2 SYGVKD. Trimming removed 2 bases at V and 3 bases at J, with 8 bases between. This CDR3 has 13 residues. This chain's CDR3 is CAISEGALYEQYF. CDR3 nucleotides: TGTGCCATCAGTGAGGGGGCCCTCTACGAGCAGTACTTC.

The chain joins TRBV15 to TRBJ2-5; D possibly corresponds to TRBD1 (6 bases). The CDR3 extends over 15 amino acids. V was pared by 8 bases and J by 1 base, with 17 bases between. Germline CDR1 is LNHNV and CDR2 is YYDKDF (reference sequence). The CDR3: CATQRQGWAQETQYF. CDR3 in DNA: TGTGCCACCCAACGTCAGGGGTGGGCCCAAGAGACCCAGTACTTC.

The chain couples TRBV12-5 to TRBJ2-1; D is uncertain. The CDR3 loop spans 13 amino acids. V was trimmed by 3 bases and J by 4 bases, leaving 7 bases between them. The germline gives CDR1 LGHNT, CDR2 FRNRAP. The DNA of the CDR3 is TGTGCTAGTGGTTTCGAGACTTACAATGAGCAGTTCTTC. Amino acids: CASGFETYNEQFF. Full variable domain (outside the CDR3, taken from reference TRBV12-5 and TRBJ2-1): DARVTQTPRHKVTEMGQEVTMRCQPILGHNTVFWYRQTMMQGLELLAYFRNRAPLDDSGMPKDRFSAEMPDATLATLKIQPSEPRDSAVYFCASGFETYNEQFFGPGTRLTVL.

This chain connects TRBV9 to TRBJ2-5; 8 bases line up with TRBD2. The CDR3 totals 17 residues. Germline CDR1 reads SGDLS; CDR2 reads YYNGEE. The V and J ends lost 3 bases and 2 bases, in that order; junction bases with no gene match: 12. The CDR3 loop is CASSALRSGSWQETQYF. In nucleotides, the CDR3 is TGTGCCAGCAGCGCCCTTCGCAGCGGGAGTTGGCAAGAGACCCAGTACTTC.

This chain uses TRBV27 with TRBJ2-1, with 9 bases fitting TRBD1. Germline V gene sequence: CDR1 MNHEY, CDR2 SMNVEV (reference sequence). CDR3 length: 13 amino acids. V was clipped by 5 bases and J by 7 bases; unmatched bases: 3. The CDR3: CASSTDRGNEQFF. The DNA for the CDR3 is TGTGCCAGCAGTACGGACAGGGGTAATGAGCAGTTCTTC.

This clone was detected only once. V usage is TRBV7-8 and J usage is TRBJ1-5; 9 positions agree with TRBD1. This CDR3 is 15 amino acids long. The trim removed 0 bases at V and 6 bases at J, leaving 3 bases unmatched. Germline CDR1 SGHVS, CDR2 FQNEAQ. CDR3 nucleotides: TGTGCCAGCAGCTTAGCTGGACAGGGGCCTCAGCCCCAGCATTTT. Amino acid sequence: CASSLAGQGPQPQHF.

DNA for the CDR3: TGTGCCAGCAGCAACGGGCCCGGGACAGAGTCCGGAAAACTGTTTTTT. Amino acid sequence: CASSNGPGTESGKLFF. The V gene is TRBV5-4, the J gene TRBJ1-4; 7 bases match TRBD1. CDR1 is SGHNT and CDR2 is YYREEE in the germline V gene (reference sequence). The CDR3 spans 16 residues. The V gene end was trimmed by 4 bases and the J gene end by 10 bases; junction bases not matched to a gene: 16.

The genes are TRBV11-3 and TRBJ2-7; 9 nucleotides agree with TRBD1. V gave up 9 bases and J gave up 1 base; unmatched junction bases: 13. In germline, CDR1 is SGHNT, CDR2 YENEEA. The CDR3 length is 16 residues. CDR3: CARTTGTGIISYEQYF. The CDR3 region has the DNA TGTGCCAGAACAACCGGGACAGGGATAATTTCCTACGAGCAGTACTTC.

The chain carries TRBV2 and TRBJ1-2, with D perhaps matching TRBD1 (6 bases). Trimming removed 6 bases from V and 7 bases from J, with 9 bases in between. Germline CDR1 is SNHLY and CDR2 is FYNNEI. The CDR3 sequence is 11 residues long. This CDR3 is CASRTGGGYTF. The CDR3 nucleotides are TGTGCCAGCAGGACAGGCGGTGGCTACACCTTC. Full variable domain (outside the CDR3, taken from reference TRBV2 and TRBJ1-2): EPEVTQTPSHQVTQMGQEVILRCVPISNHLYFYWYRQILGQKVEFLVSFYNNEISEKSEIFDDQFSVERPDGSNFTLKIRSTKLEDSAMYFCASRTGGGYTFGSGTRLTVV.

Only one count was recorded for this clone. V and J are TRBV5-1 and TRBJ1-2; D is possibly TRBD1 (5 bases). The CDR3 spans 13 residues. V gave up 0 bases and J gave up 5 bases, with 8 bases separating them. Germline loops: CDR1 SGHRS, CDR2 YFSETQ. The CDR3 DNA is TGCGCCAGCAGCTTGGCTTCAGGGTATGGCTACACCTTC. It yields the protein CASSLASGYGYTF.

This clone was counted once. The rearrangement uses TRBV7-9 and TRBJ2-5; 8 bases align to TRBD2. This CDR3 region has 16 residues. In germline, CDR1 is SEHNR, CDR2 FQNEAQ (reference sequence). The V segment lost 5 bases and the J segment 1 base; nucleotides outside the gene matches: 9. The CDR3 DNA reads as TGTGCCAGCAGCGAATATAGCGGGATCACCCAAGAGACCCAGTACTTC. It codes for CASSEYSGITQETQYF.

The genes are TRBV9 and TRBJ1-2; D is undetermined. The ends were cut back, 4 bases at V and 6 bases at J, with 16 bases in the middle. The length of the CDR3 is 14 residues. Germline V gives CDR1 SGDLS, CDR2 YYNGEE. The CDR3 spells CASSPQTVRHGYTF. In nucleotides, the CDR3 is TGTGCCAGCAGCCCTCAGACCGTGAGGCATGGCTACACCTTC. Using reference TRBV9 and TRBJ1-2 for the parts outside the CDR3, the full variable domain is DSGVTQTPKHLITATGQRVTLRCSPRSGDLSVYWYQQSLDQGLQFLIQYYNGEERAKGNILERFSAQQFPDLHSELNLSSLELGDSALYFCASSPQTVRHGYTFGSGTRLTVV.

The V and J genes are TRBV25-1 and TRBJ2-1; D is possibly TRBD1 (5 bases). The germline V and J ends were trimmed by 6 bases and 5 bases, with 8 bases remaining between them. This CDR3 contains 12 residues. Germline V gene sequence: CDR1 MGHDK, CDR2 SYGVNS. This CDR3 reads CASSQGNNEQFF. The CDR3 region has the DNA TGTGCCAGCAGCCAGGGAAACAATGAGCAGTTCTTC. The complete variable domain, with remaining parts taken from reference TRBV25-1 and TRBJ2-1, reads EADIYQTPRYLVIGTGKKITLECSQTMGHDKMYWYQQDPGMELHLIHYSYGVNSTEKGDLSSESTVSRIRTEHFPLTLESARPSHTSQYLCASSQGNNEQFFGPGTRLTVL.

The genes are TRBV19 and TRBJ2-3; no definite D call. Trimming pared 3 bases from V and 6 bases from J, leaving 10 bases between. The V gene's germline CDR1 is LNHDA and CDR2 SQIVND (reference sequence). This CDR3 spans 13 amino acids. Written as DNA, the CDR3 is TGTGCCAGTAGTATGATCTGGGCGGATACGCAGTATTTT. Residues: CASSMIWADTQYF.

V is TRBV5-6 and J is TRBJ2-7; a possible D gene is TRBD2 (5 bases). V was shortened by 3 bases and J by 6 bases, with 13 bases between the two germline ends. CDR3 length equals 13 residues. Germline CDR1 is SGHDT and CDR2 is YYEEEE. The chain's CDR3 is CASSYRGGVEQYF. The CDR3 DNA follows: TGTGCCAGCAGCTACCGGGGTGGGGTCGAGCAGTACTTC.